This TCR beta chain was profiled in a study of blood T cells in healthy people across ages (dated by TCRdb to the mid-2010s). A note on the overall study: In model experiments, roughly one uniquely barcoded TCR beta cDNA molecule per two T cells was captured by template switching. To avoid experimental bias, donors of different ages were spread randomly across the sequencing lanes. Four age groups were formed from the donors: young (average roughly 15 years), middle-aged (around 41), aged (around 68) and long-lived (approximately 78). Age-related changes in TCR beta repertoire diversity were measured in the study by deep sequencing normalized with unique cDNA molecular identifiers. The study analyzed two additional independent replicas of 1 million unique cDNA reads from the same blood draw for two donors, one aged 18 to 30 and one aged 80 or older.

Comments on this clonotype: Its antigen is unknown. Per-base quality was not reported, and no clone a single base away is much larger than it.

Study-wide findings and limitations: Observed TCR beta diversity per million T cells fell roughly linearly with age, and a significant reduction was already apparent by age around 40. Compared with the aged group, the long-lived group had more naive CD4+ T cells, fewer expanded clones and increased TCR diversity, a pattern suggesting age selection. There was a strong correlation between observed TCR beta diversity and the percentage of naive T cells measured by flow cytometry. Estimates of total diversity based on one million sequenced T cells were considered lower bounds and underestimates. Conclusive comparison of naive and antigen-experienced compartments was prevented by the profiling of bulk unsorted PBMCs. Because donor CMV infection status was unknown, age-related changes in expanded clonotypes were potentially confounded.

Donors were 39 systemically healthy Caucasian individuals from Russia aged roughly 6 to 90 years. About 9.1 milliliters of peripheral blood were collected from each donor into EDTA-treated Vacutainer tubes. Ficoll-Paque density-gradient centrifugation was used to isolate PBMCs, with at least 7 million obtained per sample. Total RNA, at least 6 micrograms per sample, was extracted from PBMCs with Trizol reagent. For every donor, an aliquot of PBMCs went through flow cytometry to measure the percentages of naive CD45RAhigh/CD27high T cells. Libraries were built with 5' RACE. Sequenced on an Illumina HiSeq 2500. The second PCR ran for about 7 to 11 cycles and used a J-beta primer mix along with a sample-barcoded 5' primer. Each TCR beta cDNA molecule received a unique molecular identifier from a template-switch 5' adaptor carrying 12 random nucleotides. At least 2.5 million CDR3-containing paired-end reads were obtained from each sample. The Mint cDNA synthesis kit, primed by a TRBC-specific oligonucleotide, was used to synthesize first-strand cDNA from all RNA. Following uracil-DNA glycosylase treatment, all cDNA underwent a first 18-cycle PCR with the universal primers M1SS and BC2_uni_R. From the authors' description of their analysis: Normalization of each sample was performed by random selection of 1 million high-quality reads, each carrying a distinct molecular identifier. Instead of being binned into consensus sequences, reads that shared molecular identifiers were thrown out. MiTCR, with a Q25 quality threshold and the strictest error-elimination algorithm, was used for CDR3 identification, clonotype clustering and error correction. Lower-bound total TCR beta diversity was estimated with a nonparametric unseen species model using Euler transformation. TCRdb itself trimmed the public reads at Q25 with fastp, ran MiXCR and retained productive beta chains. Identical CDR3 protein sequences are pooled into one entry, listed with their most common genes and DNA. The V and J calls follow TCRdb's processing rather than the paper's. This sample holds around 1,500,000 distinct CDR3 sequences; about 40% were observed only once. The ten most abundant clones make up less than 8% of the sample.

Trimming leaves V shorter by 1 base and J shorter by 10 bases, with the junction holding 11 bases beyond the gene matches. CDR1 LNHNV and CDR2 YYDKDF were looked up in the germline V gene (reference sequence). CDR3 length: 17 amino acids, cysteine to phenylalanine. The read is trimmed to its CDR3 DNA, 51 bases read in frame from base 1. The sequence was obtained from a woman aged 18-29 years in good health. This sequence uses TRBV15 and TRBJ2-1; 12 central bases correspond to TRBD1. The sequencing sample was made of blood. The CDR3 loop reads CATSRAALGQGAWEQFF. In nucleotide form, the sequence is TGTGCCACCAGCAGAGCGGCATTGGGACAGGGGGCATGGGAGCAGTTCTTC. Reference TRBV15 and TRBJ2-1 proteins supply the regions before and after the CDR3; the full variable domain is: DAMVIQNPRYQVTQFGKPVTLSCSQTLNHNVMYWYQQKSSQAPKLLFHYYDKDFNNEADTPDNFQSRRPNTSFCFLDIRSPGLGDTAMYLCATSRAALGQGAWEQFFGPGTRLTVL.